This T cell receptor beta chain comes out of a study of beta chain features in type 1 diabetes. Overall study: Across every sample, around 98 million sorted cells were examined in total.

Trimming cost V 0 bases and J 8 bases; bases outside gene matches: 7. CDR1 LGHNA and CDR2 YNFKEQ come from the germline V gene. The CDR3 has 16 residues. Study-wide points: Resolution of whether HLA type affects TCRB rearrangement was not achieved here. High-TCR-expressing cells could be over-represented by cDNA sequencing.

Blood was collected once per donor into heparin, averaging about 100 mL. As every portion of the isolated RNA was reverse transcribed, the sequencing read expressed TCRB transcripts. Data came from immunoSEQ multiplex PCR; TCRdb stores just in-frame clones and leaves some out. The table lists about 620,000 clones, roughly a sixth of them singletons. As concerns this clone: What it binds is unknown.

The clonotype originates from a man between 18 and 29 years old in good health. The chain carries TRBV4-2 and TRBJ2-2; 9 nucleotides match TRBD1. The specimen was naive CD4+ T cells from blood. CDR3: CASSQEWTGVSGELFF. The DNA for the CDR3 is TGTGCCAGCAGCCAAGAATGGACAGGGGTTAGTGGGGAGCTGTTTTTT.